The rows below give T cell receptor beta chains drawn from one sample of a study of T cell changes during pregnancy in multiple sclerosis. TCRdb keeps only in-frame clones here, not all; method: immunoSEQ multiplex PCR. The sample consists of approximately 40,000 clones, around 90% of them appearing once. Sequenced material: CD4+ T cells from peripheral blood mononuclear cells, taken before pregnancy. The receptor set was obtained from a female donor with multiple sclerosis, enrolled in a pregnancy study. Each CDR3 is given with its conserved first and last residue. A D gene is named only where the DNA matches it firmly. Clone size is not always given. Where it is, it says once, few, many or a class for expanded clones.

D,J,size,V,DNA,CDR3
TRBD1,TRBJ1-2,-,TRBV28,TGTGCCAGCAGCCGGACAGGGCCCTATGGCTACACCTTC,CASSRTGPYGYTF
-,TRBJ2-3,-,TRBV2,TGTGCCAGCAGTGAAGCGAACGGTGATACGCAGTATTTT,CASSEANGDTQYF
TRBD1,TRBJ1-1,-,TRBV9,TGTGCCAGCAGCCTCCGCGGGACAGGGGAAGCTTTCTTT,CASSLRGTGEAFF
TRBD2,TRBJ2-3,-,TRBV9,TGTGCCAGCAGCGTAGAGGCTAGCGGGAGGATCACAGATACGCAGTATTTT,CASSVEASGRITDTQYF
TRBD1,TRBJ1-1,-,TRBV7-9,TGTGCCAGCAGCTTAGACGACAGGGGGAACACTGAAGCTTTCTTT,CASSLDDRGNTEAFF
TRBD2,TRBJ2-1,-,TRBV28,TGTGCCACCCTACTAGCGGACCAATACAATGAGCAGTTCTTC,CATLLADQYNEQFF
TRBD1,TRBJ2-3,-,TRBV6-1,TGTGCCAGCGGCATGGGCCAGGGGGCCCCAGATACGCAGTATTTT,CASGMGQGAPDTQYF
-,TRBJ2-1,-,TRBV4-1,TGCGCCAGCAGCCAAGTGCCAAGGGGGAATGAGCAGTTCTTC,CASSQVPRGNEQFF
TRBD2,TRBJ2-3,-,TRBV5-4,TGTGCCAGCAGCTTGGAGGCGGGAGGCACAGATACGCAGTATTTT,CASSLEAGGTDTQYF
TRBD2,TRBJ2-1,-,TRBV4-1,TGCGCCAGCAGCCAAGTCCCTAGCGGGGGCCCCAGCTCCTACAATGAGCAGTTCTTC,CASSQVPSGGPSSYNEQFF
TRBD2,TRBJ2-3,-,TRBV7-9,TGTGCCAGCAGCCTCGGGAGCGGGGCAGATACGCAGTATTTT,CASSLGSGADTQYF
TRBD1,TRBJ2-7,-,TRBV4-2,TGTGCCAGCAGCTTGGACAGGGCCCTCTACGAGCAGTACTTC,CASSLDRALYEQYF
TRBD1,TRBJ2-3,-,TRBV5-1,TGCGCCAGCAGCCCACAGGGGGCTATTACAGATACGCAGTATTTT,CASSPQGAITDTQYF
TRBD2,TRBJ2-2,-,TRBV28,TGTGCCAGCAGTTTGGATAGCGGGAGGGCCGGCACCGGGGAGCTGTTTTTT,CASSLDSGRAGTGELFF
TRBD2,TRBJ2-7,-,TRBV25-1,TGTGCCAGCAGTGAGGGTCTAGCGGGAGTCTTTTCCTACGAGCAGTACTTC,CASSEGLAGVFSYEQYF
-,TRBJ1-6,medium-sized,TRBV7-3,TGTGCCAGCAGTTCTACAGGGTCTCGGTCACCCCTCCACTTT,CASSSTGSRSPLHF
TRBD1,TRBJ1-1,-,TRBV18,TGTGCCAGCTCACTCACGCAGGGGGTGAACACTGAAGCTTTCTTT,CASSLTQGVNTEAFF
-,TRBJ2-1,-,TRBV4-2,TGTGCCAGCAGCCCCTTGGGGGGAGGGGGCTCCTACAATGAGCAGTTCTTC,CASSPLGGGGSYNEQFF
-,TRBJ1-1,-,TRBV2,TGTGCCAGCACGGGGGGCAGTCGGAACACTGAAGCTTTCTTT,CASTGGSRNTEAFF
TRBD1,TRBJ1-5,-,TRBV6-6,TGTGCCAGCAGTCAGACAGGGTCCAATCAGCCCCAGCATTTT,CASSQTGSNQPQHF